Shown below are 21 T cell receptor beta chains from a single sample sequenced in a study of T cell changes during pregnancy in multiple sclerosis. Profiled with immunoSEQ multiplex PCR; TCRdb holds only in-frame clones, not every one. In the table there are about 93,000 clones, 91% of which are singletons. The starting material was peripheral blood, obtained before pregnancy. The receptor source for this set is a female donor with multiple sclerosis, enrolled in a pregnancy study.

The rearrangement joins TRBV7-3 to TRBJ2-2, with 7 positions matching TRBD2. J lost 4 bases, V lost 5 bases, and 1 base had no gene match. This CDR3 has 13 amino acids. Germline V gene data show CDR1 as SGHTA and CDR2 as FQGTGA. The CDR3 DNA reads as TGTGCCAGCAGCCCGGGGGGCACCGGGGAGCTGTTTTTT. Residues: CASSPGGTGELFF.

The CDR3 reads CASSFSDRNTEAFF. The CDR3 DNA follows: TGTGCCAGCAGCTTCTCGGACAGGAACACTGAAGCTTTCTTT. V and J are TRBV5-5 and TRBJ1-1; D perhaps matches TRBD1 (6 bases). This CDR3 contains 14 residues. Germline loops: CDR1 SGHKS, CDR2 YYEKEE (reference sequence). V shed 2 bases and J shed 1 base, with 9 bases lying between them.

This chain links TRBV9 with TRBJ2-5; D is perhaps TRBD2 (6 bases). V was shortened by 2 bases and J by 5 bases, with 7 bases between the two germline ends. The CDR3 sequence is 12 residues long. CDR1 is SGDLS, CDR2 YYNGEE, per germline. CDR3 sequence: CASSVEGETQYF. CDR3 nucleotide sequence: TGTGCCAGCAGCGTGGAGGGGGAGACCCAGTACTTC.

The CDR3 loop reads CASSDVTGGSGANVLTF. CDR3 nucleotide sequence: TGCGCCAGCAGCGACGTGACAGGGGGATCTGGGGCCAACGTCCTGACTTTC. The chain uses TRBV5-1 and TRBJ2-6, with TRBD1 identical over 9 bases. The germline gives CDR1 SGHRS, CDR2 YFSETQ. J was trimmed by 1 base and V by 4 bases; bases with no gene match: 6. CDR3 length: 17 amino acids.

This sequence joins TRBV4-1 and TRBJ1-1; no clear D gene. CDR3 length equals 14 residues. Trimming pared 0 bases from V and 5 bases from J, leaving 10 bases between. In germline, CDR1 is MGHRA, CDR2 YSYEKL. The CDR3 DNA reads TGCGCCAGCAGCCAAGATCGGCGGGGAACTGAAGCTTTCTTT. Translated, it gives CASSQDRRGTEAFF.

The genes are TRBV5-1 and TRBJ2-5; 13 bases fit TRBD2. Losses at the gene ends were 0 bases for V and 1 base for J; bases not matched to a gene: 3. Germline V gene data show CDR1 as SGHRS and CDR2 as YFSETQ. This CDR3 is built from 17 residues. CDR3 residues: CASSLGGTSGVQETQYF. The DNA of the CDR3 is TGCGCCAGCAGCTTGGGGGGGACTAGCGGGGTCCAAGAGACCCAGTACTTC.

The chain is built from TRBV7-9 and TRBJ2-7; TRBD1 might be the D (5 bases). The CDR3 sequence is 13 residues long. V dropped 3 bases and J dropped 1 base, with 7 bases sitting between them. CDR1 SEHNR and CDR2 FQNEAQ come from the germline V gene (reference sequence). CDR3 in amino acids: CASSFQGSYEQYF. The CDR3 nucleotides are TGTGCCAGCAGCTTCCAGGGTTCCTACGAGCAGTACTTC.

J is TRBJ2-5 and V is TRBV5-4; 8 positions match TRBD1. V was clipped by 4 bases and J by 4 bases; unmatched bases: 6. The germline gives CDR1 SGHNT, CDR2 YYREEE (reference sequence). CDR3 length equals 14 residues. This chain's CDR3 is CASSLGQGRETQYF. The CDR3 DNA reads as TGTGCCAGCAGCCTAGGACAGGGTAGAGAGACCCAGTACTTC.

This clone was observed once. The chain couples TRBV7-9 to TRBJ2-7; 9 positions match TRBD2. The CDR3 loop spans 18 amino acids. V shed 5 bases, J shed 2 bases, and the junction held 16 bases outside the gene matches. Germline assignment: CDR1 SEHNR and CDR2 FQNEAQ (reference sequence). The CDR3 here is CASSGLGVAGVNPYEQYF. CDR3 DNA sequence: TGTGCCAGCAGCGGCCTGGGGGTAGCGGGAGTTAACCCCTACGAGCAGTACTTC.

The V gene is TRBV6-5, the J gene TRBJ2-5; D is undetermined. This CDR3 has 14 residues. V was shortened by 6 bases and J by 5 bases, with 16 bases between the two germline ends. From germline, CDR1 is MNHEY and CDR2 SVGAGI. As DNA, the CDR3 is TGTGCCAGCAGGCTTGTCTTCAGCGAGGAGACCCAGTACTTC. Translated, it gives CASRLVFSEETQYF.

The chain couples TRBV5-1 to TRBJ2-3; 8 bases match TRBD2. Germline V gene sequence: CDR1 SGHRS, CDR2 YFSETQ. The V gene end was trimmed by 0 bases and the J gene end by 3 bases; junction bases not matched to a gene: 0. CDR3 length equals 14 residues. CDR3 sequence reads: CASSLVAGTDTQYF. CDR3 sequence (DNA): TGCGCCAGCAGCTTGGTAGCGGGGACAGATACGCAGTATTTT.

In its sample, this clone was seen once. This sequence joins TRBV5-5 and TRBJ1-1, with 8 bases matching TRBD1. J lost 7 bases, V lost 7 bases, and 3 bases had no gene match. The germline gives CDR1 SGHKS, CDR2 YYEKEE (reference sequence). This CDR3 contains 11 residues. As DNA, the CDR3 is TGTGCCAGCCAACAGGGGGTTGAAGCTTTCTTT. Protein product: CASQQGVEAFF.

This clone was found once. The J gene is TRBJ2-1, the V gene TRBV9; TRBD2 matches 13 bases. This CDR3 is built from 15 residues. Germline CDR1 is SGDLS and CDR2 is YYNGEE. V lost 3 bases to trimming and J lost 10 bases; unmatched junction nucleotides: 7. CDR3 residues: CASSGLAGGPGEQFF. The CDR3, as DNA: TGTGCCAGCAGCGGACTAGCGGGAGGACCCGGGGAGCAGTTCTTC.

The chain carries TRBV2 and TRBJ1-2; the D gene is possibly TRBD1 (5 bases). The germline V gene has CDR1 SNHLY and CDR2 FYNNEI. Trimming stripped 8 bases from V and 0 bases from J, with 16 bases between. The CDR3 contains 15 residues. This chain's CDR3 is CASLVGAGANYGYTF. The DNA of the CDR3 is TGTGCCAGCCTAGTTGGGGCCGGAGCTAACTATGGCTACACCTTC. Together with reference TRBV2 and TRBJ1-2, the CDR3 gives the full variable domain: EPEVTQTPSHQVTQMGQEVILRCVPISNHLYFYWYRQILGQKVEFLVSFYNNEISEKSEIFDDQFSVERPDGSNFTLKIRSTKLEDSAMYFCASLVGAGANYGYTFGSGTRLTVV.

This chain uses TRBV19 with TRBJ1-1; 10 nucleotides match TRBD1. CDR1 and CDR2 (germline): LNHDA, SQIVND (reference sequence). V dropped 6 bases and J dropped 1; count of bases not matched to a gene: 8. The CDR3 extends over 16 amino acids. The CDR3 bases are TGTGCCAGTAGCCAGACAGGGGGCCACCGGAACACTGAAGCTTTCTTT. Encoded protein: CASSQTGGHRNTEAFF.

The rearrangement joins TRBV15 to TRBJ1-3, with D uncertain. The CDR3 has 12 residues. CDR1 LNHNV and CDR2 YYDKDF come from the germline V gene (reference sequence). Trimming took 5 bases from V and 3 from J, leaving 5 bases between them. CDR3 nucleotide sequence: TGTGCCACCAGCGAGGTTGGAAACACCATATATTTT. It yields the protein CATSEVGNTIYF.

The rearrangement joins TRBV6-6 to TRBJ1-2; maybe TRBD1 (5 bases). Germline loops: CDR1 MNHNY, CDR2 SVGAGI (reference sequence). V lost 4 bases, J lost 1 base, and 16 bases lay in between. The CDR3 length is 16 residues. Written as DNA, the CDR3 is TGTGCCAGCAGTTTGACCCAGTCACAGGATAACTATGGCTACACCTTC. Amino acids: CASSLTQSQDNYGYTF.

This chain uses TRBV2 with TRBJ1-5, with D possibly being TRBD1 (6 bases). This CDR3 contains 20 residues. Per the germline V gene, CDR1 is SNHLY and CDR2 is FYNNEI. V shed 4 bases and J shed 5 bases, with 30 bases lying between them. The CDR3 spells CASSGSGAHQISFVHQPQHF. CDR3 coding DNA: TGTGCCAGCAGTGGTTCAGGGGCGCATCAGATTTCGTTCGTTCATCAGCCCCAGCATTTT.

This chain uses TRBV5-4 with TRBJ2-2, with D possibly TRBD1 on 6 matching bases. Germline loops: CDR1 SGHNT, CDR2 YYREEE (reference sequence). Trimming removed 4 bases from V and 5 bases from J, with 15 bases in between. The length of the CDR3 is 15 residues. This CDR3 is CASSPWGQSTGELFF. The CDR3 coding sequence is TGTGCCAGCAGCCCCTGGGGGCAATCAACCGGGGAGCTGTTTTTT.

This clone was found a few times. The chain couples TRBV7-9 to TRBJ1-4; TRBD1 is a possible D gene (6 bases). The CDR3 has 16 residues. Trimming removed 5 bases from V and 6 bases from J, with 19 bases in between. Per the germline V gene, CDR1 is SEHNR and CDR2 is FQNEAQ (reference sequence). The CDR3 bases are TGTGCCAGCAGCCTCTTATTGGGGGCAGGGGATGAAAAACTGTTTTTT. Its protein is CASSLLLGAGDEKLFF.

The chain is built from TRBV2 and TRBJ1-6; D uncertain. The CDR3 covers 15 residues. The V end was cut by 6 bases, the J end by 2 bases, with 11 bases between. CDR1 and CDR2 from the germline V gene are SNHLY and FYNNEI. The CDR3: CASRSGVTYNSPLHF. The CDR3 coding sequence is TGTGCCAGCAGGTCCGGGGTGACCTATAATTCACCCCTCCACTTT.